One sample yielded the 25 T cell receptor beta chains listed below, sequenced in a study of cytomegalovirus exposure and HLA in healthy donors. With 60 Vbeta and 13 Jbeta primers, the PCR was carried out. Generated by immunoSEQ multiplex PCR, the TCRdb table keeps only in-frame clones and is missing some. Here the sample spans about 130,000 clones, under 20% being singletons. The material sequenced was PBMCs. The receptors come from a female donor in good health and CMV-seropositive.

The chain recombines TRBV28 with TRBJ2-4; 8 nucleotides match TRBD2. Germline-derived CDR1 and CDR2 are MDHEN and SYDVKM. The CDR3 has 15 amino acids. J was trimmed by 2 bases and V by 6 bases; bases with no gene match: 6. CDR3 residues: CASRSAGGSKNIQYF. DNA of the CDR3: TGTGCCAGCAGGAGCGCGGGGGGTTCCAAAAACATTCAGTACTTC.

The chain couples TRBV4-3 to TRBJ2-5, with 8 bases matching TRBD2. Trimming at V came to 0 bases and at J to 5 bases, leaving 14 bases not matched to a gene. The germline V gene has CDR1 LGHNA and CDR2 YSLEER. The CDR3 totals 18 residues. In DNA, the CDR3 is TGCGCCAGCAGCCAAGATTCCGGGGGGGGGCTAGGAGGGGAGACCCAGTACTTC. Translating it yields CASSQDSGGGLGGETQYF.

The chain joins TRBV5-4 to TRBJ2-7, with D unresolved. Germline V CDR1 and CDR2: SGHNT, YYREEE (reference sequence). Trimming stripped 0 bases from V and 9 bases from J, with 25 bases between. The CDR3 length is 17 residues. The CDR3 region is CASSLGGAVPFNLGQYF. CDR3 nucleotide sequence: TGTGCCAGCAGCTTGGGTGGCGCTGTTCCCTTTAACCTAGGGCAGTACTTC.

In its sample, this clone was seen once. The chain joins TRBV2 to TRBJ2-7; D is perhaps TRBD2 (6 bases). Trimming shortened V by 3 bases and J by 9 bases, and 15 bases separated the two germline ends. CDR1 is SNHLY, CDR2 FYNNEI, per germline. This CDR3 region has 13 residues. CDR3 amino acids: CASSDALRRGQYF. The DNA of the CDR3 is TGTGCCAGCAGTGACGCGTTGAGGCGGGGGCAGTACTTC.

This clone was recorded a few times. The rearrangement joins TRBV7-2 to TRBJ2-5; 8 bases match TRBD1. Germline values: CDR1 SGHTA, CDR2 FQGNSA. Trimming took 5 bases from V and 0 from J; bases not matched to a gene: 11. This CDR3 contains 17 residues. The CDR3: CASSLRLTGGDQETQYF. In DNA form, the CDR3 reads TGTGCCAGCAGCCTAAGGCTCACAGGGGGTGACCAAGAGACCCAGTACTTC.

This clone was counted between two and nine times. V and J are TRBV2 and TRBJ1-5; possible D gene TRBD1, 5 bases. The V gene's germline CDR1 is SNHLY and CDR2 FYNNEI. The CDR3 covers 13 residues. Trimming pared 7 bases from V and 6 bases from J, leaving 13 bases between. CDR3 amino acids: CASMNGGLQPQHF. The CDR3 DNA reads TGTGCCAGCATGAACGGGGGACTTCAGCCCCAGCATTTT.

The CDR3 region has the DNA TGCGCCAGCAGCCAAGATACTCCGGGACAGGACAATTCACCCCTCCACTTT. Amino acids: CASSQDTPGQDNSPLHF. The V call is TRBV4-3, the J call TRBJ1-6, with 8 bases that match TRBD1. The CDR3 consists of 17 residues. The V gene's germline CDR1 is LGHNA and CDR2 YSLEER. V dropped 0 bases and J dropped 7; count of bases not matched to a gene: 8.

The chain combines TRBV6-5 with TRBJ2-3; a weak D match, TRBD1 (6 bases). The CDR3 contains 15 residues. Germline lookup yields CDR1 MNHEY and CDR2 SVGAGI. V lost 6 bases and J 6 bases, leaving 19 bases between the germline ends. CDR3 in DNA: TGTGCCAGCAGCAACCGGGTTGGGGGCCGCGATACGCAGTATTTT. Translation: CASSNRVGGRDTQYF.

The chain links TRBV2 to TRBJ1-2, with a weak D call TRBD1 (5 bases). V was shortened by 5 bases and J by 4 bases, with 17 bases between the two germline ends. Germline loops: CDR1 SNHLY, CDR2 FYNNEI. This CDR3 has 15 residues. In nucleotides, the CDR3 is TGTGCCAGCAGTTACGATTACCGGGGGTCCTATGGCTACACCTTC. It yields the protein CASSYDYRGSYGYTF.

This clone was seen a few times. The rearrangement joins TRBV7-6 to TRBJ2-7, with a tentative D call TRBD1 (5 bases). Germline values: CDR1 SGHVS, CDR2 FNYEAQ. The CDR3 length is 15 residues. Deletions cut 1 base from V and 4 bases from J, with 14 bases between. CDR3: CASSLGSGQGYEQYF. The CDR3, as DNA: TGTGCCAGCAGCTTAGGCTCAGGGCAAGGGTACGAGCAGTACTTC.

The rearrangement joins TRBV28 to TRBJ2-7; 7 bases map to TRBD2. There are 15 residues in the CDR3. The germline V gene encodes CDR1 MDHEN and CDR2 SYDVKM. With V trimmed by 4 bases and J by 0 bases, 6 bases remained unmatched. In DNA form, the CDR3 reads TGTGCCAGCAGTTCCGGGACTACTATCTCCTACGAGCAGTACTTC. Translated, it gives CASSSGTTISYEQYF.

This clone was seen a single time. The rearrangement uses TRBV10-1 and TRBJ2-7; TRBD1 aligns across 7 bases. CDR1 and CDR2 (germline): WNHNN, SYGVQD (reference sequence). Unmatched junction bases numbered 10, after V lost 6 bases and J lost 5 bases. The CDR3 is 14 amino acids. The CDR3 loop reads CASSRGTSVDEQYF. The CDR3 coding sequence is TGCGCCAGCAGCAGGGGGACCTCGGTAGACGAGCAGTACTTC.

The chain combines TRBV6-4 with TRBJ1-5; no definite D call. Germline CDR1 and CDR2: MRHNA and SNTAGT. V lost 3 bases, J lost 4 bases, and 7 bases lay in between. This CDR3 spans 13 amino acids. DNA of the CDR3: TGTGCCAGCAGTGAGACGGGGAATCAGCCCCAGCATTTT. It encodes CASSETGNQPQHF.

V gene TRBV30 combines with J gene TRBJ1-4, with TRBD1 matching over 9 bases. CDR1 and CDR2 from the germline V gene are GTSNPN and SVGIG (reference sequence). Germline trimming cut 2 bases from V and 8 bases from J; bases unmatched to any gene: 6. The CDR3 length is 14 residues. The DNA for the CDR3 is TGTGCCTGGAGTTCGGGACAGGGCGAGGAAAAACTGTTTTTT. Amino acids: CAWSSGQGEEKLFF.

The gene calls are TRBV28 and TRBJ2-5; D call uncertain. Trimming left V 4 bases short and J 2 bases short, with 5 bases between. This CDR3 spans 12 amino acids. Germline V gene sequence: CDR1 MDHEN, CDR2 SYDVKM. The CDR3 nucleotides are TGTGCCAGCAGTTGGCTGCAAGAGACCCAGTACTTC. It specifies CASSWLQETQYF.

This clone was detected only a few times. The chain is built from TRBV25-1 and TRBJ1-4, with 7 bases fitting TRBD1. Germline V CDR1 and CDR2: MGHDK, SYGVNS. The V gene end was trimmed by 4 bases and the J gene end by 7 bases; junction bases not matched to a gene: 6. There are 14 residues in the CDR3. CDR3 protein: CASSGRTGGEKLFF. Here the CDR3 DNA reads TGTGCCAGCAGTGGGAGGACAGGCGGTGAAAAACTGTTTTTT.

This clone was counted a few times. CDR3 coding DNA: TGTGCCTGGAGCACCGGGTTGAGCTCCTATAATTCACCCCTCCACTTT. It yields the protein CAWSTGLSSYNSPLHF. The chain has TRBV30 and TRBJ1-6; D unresolved. V gave up 3 bases and J gave up 0 bases, with 12 bases separating them. The CDR3 sequence is 16 residues long. In germline, CDR1 is GTSNPN, CDR2 SVGIG (reference sequence).

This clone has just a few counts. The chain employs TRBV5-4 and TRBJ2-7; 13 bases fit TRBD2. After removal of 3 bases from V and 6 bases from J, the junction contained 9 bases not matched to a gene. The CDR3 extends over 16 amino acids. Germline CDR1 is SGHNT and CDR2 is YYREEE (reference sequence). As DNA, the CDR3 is TGTGCCAGCAGCTCCGGTGGACTAGCGGGAGTGGGCGAGCAGTACTTC. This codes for CASSSGGLAGVGEQYF.

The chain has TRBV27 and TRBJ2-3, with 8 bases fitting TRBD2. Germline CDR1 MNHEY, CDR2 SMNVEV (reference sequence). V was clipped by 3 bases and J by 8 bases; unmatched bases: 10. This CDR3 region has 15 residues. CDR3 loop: CASSFMAAGDSTQYF. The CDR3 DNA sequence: TGTGCCAGCAGTTTTATGGCAGCGGGAGACTCTACGCAGTATTTT.

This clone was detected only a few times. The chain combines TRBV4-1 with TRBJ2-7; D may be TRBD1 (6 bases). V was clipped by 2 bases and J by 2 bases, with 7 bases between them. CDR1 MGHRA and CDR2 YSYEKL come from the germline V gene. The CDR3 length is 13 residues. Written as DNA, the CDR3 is TGCGCCAGCAGCCAACAGGGGACCTACGAGCAGTACTTC. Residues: CASSQQGTYEQYF.

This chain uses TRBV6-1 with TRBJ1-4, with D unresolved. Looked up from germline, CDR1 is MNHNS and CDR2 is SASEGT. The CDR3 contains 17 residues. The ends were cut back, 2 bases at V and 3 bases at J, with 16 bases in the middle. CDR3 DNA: TGTGCCAGCAGTGAAAAGGCACGGAGCGTTGCTAATGAAAAACTGTTTTTT. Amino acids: CASSEKARSVANEKLFF.

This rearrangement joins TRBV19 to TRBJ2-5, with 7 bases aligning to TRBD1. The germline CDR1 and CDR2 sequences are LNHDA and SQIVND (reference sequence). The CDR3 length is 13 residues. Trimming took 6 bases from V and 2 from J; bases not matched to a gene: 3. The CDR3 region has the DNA TGTGCCAGTAGCGGGACAGATCAAGAGACCCAGTACTTC. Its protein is CASSGTDQETQYF.

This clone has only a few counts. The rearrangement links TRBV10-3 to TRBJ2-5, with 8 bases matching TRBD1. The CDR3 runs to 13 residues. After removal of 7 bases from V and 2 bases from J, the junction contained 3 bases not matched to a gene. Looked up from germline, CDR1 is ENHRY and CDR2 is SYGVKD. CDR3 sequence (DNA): TGTGCCATCACCGGGGACAGGCAAGAGACCCAGTACTTC. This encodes CAITGDRQETQYF.

This CDR3 is CASADREGLNTEAFF. CDR3 DNA: TGTGCCAGCGCCGACAGGGAAGGTCTGAACACTGAAGCTTTCTTT. This chain uses TRBV7-9 with TRBJ1-1, with 7 bases that match TRBD1. Germline-derived CDR1 and CDR2 are SEHNR and FQNEAQ (reference sequence). The CDR3 consists of 15 residues. The J segment lost 0 bases and the V segment lost 8 bases, leaving 9 bases of the junction unmatched. Variable domain in full (rest from reference TRBV7-9 and TRBJ1-1): DTGVSQNPRHKITKRGQNVTFRCDPISEHNRLYWYRQTLGQGPEFLTYFQNEAQLEKSRLLSDRFSAERPKGSFSTLEIQRTEQGDSAMYLCASADREGLNTEAFFGQGTRLTVV.

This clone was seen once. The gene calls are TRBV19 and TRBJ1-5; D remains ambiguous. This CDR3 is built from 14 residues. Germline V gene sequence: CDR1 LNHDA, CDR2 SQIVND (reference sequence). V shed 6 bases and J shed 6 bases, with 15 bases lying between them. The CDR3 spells CASRVERSSQPQHF. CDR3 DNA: TGTGCCAGTAGGGTCGAGCGCAGTTCTCAGCCCCAGCATTTT.